What follows describes a single T cell receptor beta chain. One entry per CDR3 protein results from TCRdb running MiXCR on the 5' RACE reads. The sample lists tens of thousands of distinct CDR3 sequences, approximately 6% occurring once. These data are taken from a study of early T cells in non-severe SARS-CoV-2 infection. With 8 bases clipped from V and 4 bases from J, the junction kept 10 bases outside the gene matches. Germline CDR1 reads MDHEN; CDR2 reads SYDVKM. The CDR3 extends over 16 amino acids. The chain couples TRBV28 to TRBJ2-7, with 14 nucleotides matching TRBD2. The sample here was whole blood, taken at baseline. This TCR was recovered from an adult who was a healthcare worker with PCR-confirmed SARS-CoV-2 infection or an uninfected control (not recorded which). The CDR3 spells CASAGTSGSIVYEQYF. The DNA of the CDR3 is TGTGCCAGCGCCGGGACTAGCGGGAGCATCGTATACGAGCAGTACTTC.